The 29 T cell receptor beta chains presented below share a single source sample, sequenced in a study of blood T cells in healthy people across ages. A sample-barcoded 5' primer and a J-beta primer mix were used in a second PCR of about 6 to 11 cycles. A single record per CDR3 protein comes from TCRdb applying MiXCR to the 5' RACE reads. The sample holds 1 million or so distinct CDR3 sequences, almost 25% seen once. The same sample was also studied in work on T cells of mothers and their children.

The sequencing input was blood. The receptors were gathered from a girl aged 2-15 years in good health.

This clonotype turned up a few times. The V gene is TRBV3-1, the J gene TRBJ2-1; D is undetermined. The V end was cut by 7 bases, the J end by 10 bases, with 17 bases between. This CDR3 comprises 13 residues. Germline V CDR1 and CDR2: LGHDT, YNNKEL (reference sequence). The CDR3 region is CASMYMGRDEQFF. Written as DNA, the CDR3 is TGTGCCAGCATGTACATGGGTAGAGACGAGCAGTTCTTC.

The chain links TRBV20-1 to TRBJ2-1, with D perhaps matching TRBD1 (6 bases). The J call may be in error: the DNA end matches TRBJ2-5 better. The CDR3 runs 13 residues. The V gene's germline CDR1 is DFQATT and CDR2 SNEGSKA (reference sequence). CDR3 sequence reads: CSARGDIQETQYF. CDR3 in DNA: TGCAGTGCTAGAGGGGACATTCAAGAGACCCAGTACTTC.

This clonotype was detected a few times. This chain joins TRBV7-2 and TRBJ2-7; TRBD1 agrees at 9 bases. Germline CDR1 and CDR2: SGHTA and FQGNSA. The CDR3 spans 15 residues. J gave up 3 bases and V 1 base, and 4 bases lay outside the gene matches. The CDR3 DNA follows: TGTGCCAGCAGCTTAGTGGGGACAGGGATCTACGAGCAGTACTTC. This gives the protein CASSLVGTGIYEQYF. Drawing the rest from reference TRBV7-2 and TRBJ2-7, the complete variable domain is GAGVSQSPSNKVTEKGKDVELRCDPISGHTALYWYRQSLGQGLEFLIYFQGNSAPDKSGLPSDRFSAERTGGSVSTLTIQRTQQEDSAVYLCASSLVGTGIYEQYFGPGTRLTVT.

The table lists this clonotype with a few counts. The V call is TRBV7-9, the J call TRBJ2-6, with D perhaps TRBD1 (5 bases). The CDR3 length is 15 residues. The germline V gene encodes CDR1 SEHNR and CDR2 FQNEAQ (reference sequence). V lost 4 bases and J 4 bases, leaving 11 bases between the germline ends. The CDR3 DNA is TGTGCCAGCAGCTATCAGGGATACGGGGCCAACGTCCTGACTTTC. Translated: CASSYQGYGANVLTF. Based on the CDR3 plus reference TRBV7-9 and TRBJ2-6, the full variable domain is DTGVSQNPRHKITKRGQNVTFRCDPISEHNRLYWYRQTLGQGPEFLTYFQNEAQLEKSRLLSDRFSAERPKGSFSTLEIQRTEQGDSAMYLCASSYQGYGANVLTFGAGSRLTVL.

The chain is built from TRBV12-3 or TRBV12-4 and TRBJ1-2, with no clear D. This CDR3 spans 12 amino acids. Trimming pared 6 bases from V and 5 bases from J, leaving 10 bases between. CDR3 region: CASSPRVYGYTF. The CDR3 DNA reads TGTGCCAGCAGCCCCAGAGTTTATGGCTACACCTTC.

The chain joins TRBV5-6 to TRBJ2-4, with D hard to call. CDR1 is SGHDT, CDR2 YYEEEE, per germline. The CDR3 loop spans 17 amino acids. V shed 0 bases and J shed 0 bases, with 13 bases lying between them. The CDR3 here is CASSLVEKQLAKNIQYF. DNA of the CDR3: TGTGCCAGCAGCTTGGTAGAAAAACAGCTAGCCAAAAACATTCAGTACTTC.

The chain is built from TRBV29-1 and TRBJ2-3, with D maybe TRBD2 (6 bases). Germline lookup yields CDR1 SQVTM and CDR2 ANQGSEA. CDR3 length equals 11 residues. Trimming took 6 bases from V and 5 from J, leaving 9 bases between them. CDR3 sequence (DNA): TGCAGCGTCAGGAGGGGAGATACGCAGTATTTT. It encodes CSVRRGDTQYF.

J is TRBJ1-2 and V is TRBV10-2; D is ambiguous. The V and J ends lost 5 bases and 2 bases respectively, with 6 bases between them. Germline CDR1 WSHSY, CDR2 SAAADI. The CDR3 is 12 amino acids. DNA for the CDR3: TGCGCCAGCAGTATGGCCAACTATGGCTACACCTTC. Its protein is CASSMANYGYTF.

In this sample, this clonotype turned up a few times. The CDR3 protein is CSARVAWREAEQFF. CDR3 sequence (DNA): TGCAGTGCTCGCGTGGCGTGGCGGGAAGCTGAGCAGTTCTTC. The gene calls are TRBV20-1 and TRBJ2-1; D may be TRBD2 (6 bases). V was clipped by 5 bases and J by 9 bases, with 20 bases between them. CDR3 length: 14 amino acids. Germline values: CDR1 DFQATT, CDR2 SNEGSKA (reference sequence).

The V call is TRBV15, the J call TRBJ1-5, with D hard to call. The CDR3 extends over 15 amino acids. Trimming shortened V by 3 bases and J by 11 bases, and 20 bases separated the two germline ends. Per germline, CDR1 LNHNV and CDR2 YYDKDF (reference sequence). The chain's CDR3 is CATSRDRSQPETQHF. The CDR3 nucleotides read TGTGCCACCAGCAGGGATAGGTCACAACCGGAGACCCAGCATTTT.

The chain recombines TRBV12-3 or TRBV12-4 with TRBJ2-5; 8 bases agree with TRBD2. The CDR3 length is 14 residues. The ends lost 5 bases at V and 5 bases at J; junction bases unmatched: 7. This chain's CDR3 is CASSQAGAKETQYF. In DNA form, the CDR3 reads TGTGCCAGCAGTCAAGCGGGGGCAAAGGAGACCCAGTACTTC.

The V gene is TRBV20-1, the J gene TRBJ2-5; TRBD1 might be the D (6 bases). The tail of the sequence fits TRBJ2-1 better, so the J call may be wrong. Germline CDR1 and CDR2: DFQATT and SNEGSKA (reference sequence). CDR3 length: 13 residues. For the CDR3, the DNA is TGCAGTGCTAGTCAGGGGTTAGTAAATGAGCAGTTCTTC. It encodes CSASQGLVNEQFF.

This clonotype was counted a few times. This chain connects TRBV9 to TRBJ2-7; 14 bases are shared with TRBD2. V gave up 3 bases and J gave up 1 base; unmatched junction bases: 6. The germline CDR1 and CDR2 sequences are SGDLS and YYNGEE. The CDR3 runs 17 residues. DNA for the CDR3: TGTGCCAGCAGCGCTGGGACTAGCGGGAGTATGTCCTACGAGCAGTACTTC. Protein sequence: CASSAGTSGSMSYEQYF.

This clonotype was seen only a few times. CDR3: CASSQLAEETQYF. The DNA of the CDR3 is TGCGCCAGCAGCCAACTGGCTGAAGAGACCCAGTACTTC. The rearrangement uses TRBV4-3 and TRBJ2-5, with D unclear. The V end was cut by 2 bases, the J end by 3 bases, with 7 bases between. Germline values: CDR1 LGHNA, CDR2 YSLEER. The CDR3 has 13 amino acids.

The chain carries TRBV4-2 and TRBJ2-2; no firm D call. CDR3 length: 17 residues. Looked up from germline, CDR1 is LGHNA and CDR2 is YNFKEQ. V lost 0 bases and J 3 bases, leaving 14 bases between the germline ends. The CDR3 sequence: CASSQEPRGGHTGELFF. The CDR3, as DNA: TGTGCCAGCAGCCAAGAACCTCGCGGCGGCCACACCGGGGAGCTGTTTTTT.

The chain is built from TRBV7-6 and TRBJ1-5; D is undetermined. Trimming stripped 1 base from V and 7 bases from J, with 8 bases between. The germline gives CDR1 SGHVS, CDR2 FNYEAQ. This CDR3 is 13 amino acids long. CDR3 residues: CASSLERKQPQHF. The CDR3 DNA is TGTGCCAGCAGCTTAGAGCGGAAACAGCCCCAGCATTTT.

This clonotype appeared a few times. The chain couples TRBV7-3 to TRBJ2-3; no clear D. There are 14 residues in the CDR3. Germline-derived CDR1 and CDR2 are SGHTA and FQGTGA. V dropped 1 base and J dropped 7 bases, with 12 bases sitting between them. This CDR3 is CASSLSLEGHTQYF. In DNA form, the CDR3 reads TGTGCCAGCAGCTTAAGTCTCGAAGGTCATACGCAGTATTTT. Filled out from reference TRBV7-3 and TRBJ2-3, the complete variable domain reads GAGVSQTPSNKVTEKGKYVELRCDPISGHTALYWYRQSLGQGPEFLIYFQGTGAADDSGLPNDRFFAVRPEGSVSTLKIQRTERGDSAVYLCASSLSLEGHTQYFGPGTRLTVL.

This clonotype has at least ten counts. The V and J genes are TRBV4-2 and TRBJ1-4; no firm D call. Trimming pared 4 bases from V and 2 bases from J, leaving 5 bases between. Germline V gene sequence: CDR1 LGHNA, CDR2 YNFKEQ. The CDR3 is 13 residues long. CDR3: CASSRGTNEKLFF. The CDR3 nucleotides read TGTGCCAGCAGCCGCGGGACTAATGAAAAACTGTTTTTT.

The chain recombines TRBV7-3 with TRBJ2-7; 7 nucleotides line up with TRBD2. The V and J ends lost 10 bases and 2 bases, in that order; junction bases with no gene match: 8. Germline V gene sequence: CDR1 SGHTA, CDR2 FQGTGA. This CDR3 spans 13 amino acids. CDR3 nucleotides: TGTGCCATACCCCTCCTAGCGGCCTACGAGCAGTACTTC. It specifies CAIPLLAAYEQYF.

This clonotype was counted between two and nine times. The rearrangement links TRBV12-3 or TRBV12-4 to TRBJ2-5; D gene ambiguous. The CDR3 length is 14 residues. The V and J ends lost 4 bases and 1 base respectively, with 10 bases between them. CDR3 sequence: CASSWAERQETQYF. CDR3 DNA: TGTGCCAGCAGTTGGGCGGAGCGCCAAGAGACCCAGTACTTC.

V is TRBV3-1 and J is TRBJ1-1; 7 bases align to TRBD1. Germline V lookup: CDR1 LGHDT, CDR2 YNNKEL (reference sequence). The CDR3 has 15 residues. V lost 0 bases to trimming and J lost 4 bases; unmatched junction nucleotides: 5. The CDR3 here is CASSQDRGPGTEAFF. In nucleotides, the CDR3 is TGTGCCAGCAGCCAAGATAGGGGGCCCGGCACTGAAGCTTTCTTT.

This sequence joins TRBV18 and TRBJ1-4; D may be TRBD1 (6 bases). Germline CDR1 and CDR2: KGHSH and LQKENI. Trimming removed 3 bases at V and 8 bases at J, with 16 bases between. The length of the CDR3 is 15 residues. The CDR3 nucleotides are TGTGCCAGCTCACCGATGGGGCAGGGGCAAGAAAAACTGTTTTTT. It is translated as CASSPMGQGQEKLFF.

As concerns this clonotype: The junction departs from the called germline gene at one end, perhaps through a read error. The V gene is TRBV11-3, the J gene TRBJ2-1, with 11 bases matching TRBD2. Germline V gene sequence: CDR1 SGHNT, CDR2 YENEEA. The length of the CDR3 is 17 residues. The CDR3 reads CASSSLTSGRGPNEQFF. The CDR3 DNA sequence: TGTGCCAGCAGCTCGTTAACTAGCGGGAGAGGTCCCAATGAACAGTTCTTC.

The chain has TRBV7-2 and TRBJ2-3; D perhaps matches TRBD2 (5 bases). V was shortened by 1 base and J by 2 bases, with 10 bases between the two germline ends. The CDR3 sequence is 15 residues long. Germline-derived CDR1 and CDR2 are SGHTA and FQGNSA. CDR3 sequence: CASSLDGGYTDTQYF. The CDR3 DNA follows: TGTGCCAGCAGCTTAGACGGCGGGTACACAGATACGCAGTATTTT.

This clonotype was found a few times. The V and J genes are TRBV6-4 and TRBJ1-1; the D gene is possibly TRBD1 (6 bases). Germline CDR1 is MRHNA and CDR2 is SNTAGT. Trimming left V 4 bases short and J 8 bases short, with 8 bases between. This CDR3 is 11 amino acids long. The CDR3 protein is CASSGGGEAFF. DNA of the CDR3: TGTGCCAGCAGTGGCGGGGGCGAAGCTTTCTTT.

There are a few counts of this clonotype. This chain links TRBV27 with TRBJ2-3; D tentatively reads TRBD1 or TRBD2 (5 bases each). Germline CDR1 is MNHEY and CDR2 is SMNVEV (reference sequence). The V end lost 6 bases, the J end lost 0 bases, and 16 bases lay between the germline ends. The CDR3 runs 16 residues. The CDR3 here is CASSSTGTLSTDTQYF. The CDR3 DNA sequence: TGTGCCAGCAGCTCAACCGGGACCCTGAGCACAGATACGCAGTATTTT.

The rearrangement links TRBV20-1 to TRBJ2-1; 8 bases are shared with TRBD2. Trimming removed 5 bases from V and 7 bases from J; junction bases left unmatched: 7. The germline CDR1 and CDR2 sequences are DFQATT and SNEGSKA (reference sequence). The CDR3 is made up of 13 amino acids. The CDR3, as DNA: TGCAGTGCTCGGGCCAGCGGGAGAAATGAGCAGTTCTTC. The encoded protein is CSARASGRNEQFF.

The chain joins TRBV28 to TRBJ2-1; 9 bases fit TRBD1. The CDR3 loop spans 14 amino acids. Germline V lookup: CDR1 MDHEN, CDR2 SYDVKM. With 6 bases clipped from V and 6 bases from J, the junction kept 6 bases outside the gene matches. The CDR3, as DNA: TGTGCCAGCAGGGGGGACAGGGTGGCCAATGAGCAGTTCTTC. Its translation: CASRGDRVANEQFF.

The CDR3 protein is CASSLDHRLAGTLRDNEQFF. As DNA, the CDR3 is TGTGCCAGCAGCTTAGATCATCGACTAGCGGGGACCCTAAGAGACAATGAGCAGTTCTTC. The V gene is TRBV11-2, the J gene TRBJ2-1; 11 bases align to TRBD2. Losses at the gene ends were 0 bases for V and 5 bases for J; bases not matched to a gene: 15. Germline V gives CDR1 SGHAT, CDR2 FQNNGV. The CDR3 has 20 amino acids. Combining the CDR3 with reference TRBV11-2 and TRBJ2-1 gives the whole variable domain EAGVAQSPRYKIIEKRQSVAFWCNPISGHATLYWYQQILGQGPKLLIQFQNNGVVDDSQLPKDRFSAERLKGVDSTLKIQPAKLEDSAVYLCASSLDHRLAGTLRDNEQFFGPGTRLTVL.